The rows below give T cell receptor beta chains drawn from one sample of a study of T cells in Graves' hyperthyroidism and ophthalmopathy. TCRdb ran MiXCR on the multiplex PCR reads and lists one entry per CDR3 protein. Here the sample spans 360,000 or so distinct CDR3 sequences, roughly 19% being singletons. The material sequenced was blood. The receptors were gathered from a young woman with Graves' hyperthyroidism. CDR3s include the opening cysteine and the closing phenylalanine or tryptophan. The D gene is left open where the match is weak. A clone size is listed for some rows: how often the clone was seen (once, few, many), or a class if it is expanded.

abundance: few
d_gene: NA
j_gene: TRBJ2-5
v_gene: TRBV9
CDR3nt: TGTGCCAGCAGCGTAAATGAGGACGAGACCCAGTACTTC
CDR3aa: CASSVNEDETQYF

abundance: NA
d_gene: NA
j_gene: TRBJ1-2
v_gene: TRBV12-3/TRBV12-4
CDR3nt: TGTGCCAGCAGTTTTGCCGCGGCACTCAACTATGGCTACACCTTC
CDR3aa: CASSFAAALNYGYTF

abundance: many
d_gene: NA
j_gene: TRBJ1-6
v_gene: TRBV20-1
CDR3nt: TGCAGTGCTAGTCCCGGGAGGTATTCACCCCTCCACTTT
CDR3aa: CSASPGRYSPLHF

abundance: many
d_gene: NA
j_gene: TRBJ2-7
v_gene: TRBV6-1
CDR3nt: TGTGCCAGCAGCGCTCCTCGGGGAAAGGGCTCCCAGTACTTC
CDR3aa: CASSAPRGKGSQYF

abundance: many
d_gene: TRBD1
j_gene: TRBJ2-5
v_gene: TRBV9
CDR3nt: TGTGCCACCCCCCCAGGGGGCATGAGAGAGACCCAGTACTTC
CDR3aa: CATPPGGMRETQYF

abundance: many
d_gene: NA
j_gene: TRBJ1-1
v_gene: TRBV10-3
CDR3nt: TGTGCCATCAGTGAGTCACAGGACAAGGGGCCAATAACTGAAGCTTTCTTT
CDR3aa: CAISESQDKGPITEAFF

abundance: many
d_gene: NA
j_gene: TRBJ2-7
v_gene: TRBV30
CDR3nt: TGTGCCTGGAGCGTGGGGGCTGGGTCCTACGAGCAGTACTTC
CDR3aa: CAWSVGAGSYEQYF

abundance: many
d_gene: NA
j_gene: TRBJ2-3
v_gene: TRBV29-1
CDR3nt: TGCAGCGTTGAAGAAATAGATACGCAGTATTTT
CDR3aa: CSVEEIDTQYF

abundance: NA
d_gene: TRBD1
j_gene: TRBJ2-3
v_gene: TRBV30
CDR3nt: TGTGCCTGGAGTAGGGGGCACGGCACAGATACGCAGTATTTT
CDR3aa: CAWSRGHGTDTQYF

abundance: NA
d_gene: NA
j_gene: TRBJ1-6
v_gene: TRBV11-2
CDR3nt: TGTGCCAGCAGCCCGACCCGGGGCTCCTATAATTCACCCCTCCACTTT
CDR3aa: CASSPTRGSYNSPLHF

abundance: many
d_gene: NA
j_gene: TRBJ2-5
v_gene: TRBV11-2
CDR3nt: TGTGCCAGCAGCTTAGATGTTGCAGAGACCCAGTACTTC
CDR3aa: CASSLDVAETQYF

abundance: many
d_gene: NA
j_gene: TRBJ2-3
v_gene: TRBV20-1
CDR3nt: TGCAGTGCTAGAGATTCTAAGCGGCTTTCCACAGATACGCAGTATTTT
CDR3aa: CSARDSKRLSTDTQYF

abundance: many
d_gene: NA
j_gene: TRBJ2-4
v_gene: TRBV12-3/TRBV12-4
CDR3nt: TGTGCCAGCAGTTCGACGGACAGCCTCACCAAAAACATTCAGTACTTC
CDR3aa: CASSSTDSLTKNIQYF

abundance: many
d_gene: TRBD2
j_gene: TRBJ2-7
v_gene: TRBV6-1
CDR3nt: TGTGCCAGCAGGGAGCTACCGGGACTAGCCGGCGAGCAGTACTTC
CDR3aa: CASRELPGLAGEQYF